Listed below are T cell receptor beta chains from one sample, sequenced in a study of blood T cell repertoires in COVID-19. The protocol was immunoSEQ multiplex PCR, while the TCRdb copy is restricted to in-frame clones and leaves out a portion. The sample shows 81,000 or so clones, about nine tenths of them seen only once. The sample comprised peripheral blood. The receptor source for this set is a man between 65 and 80 years old with active or convalescent COVID-19. CDR3s include the opening cysteine and the closing phenylalanine or tryptophan. A D gene is named only where the DNA matches it firmly. Part of the rows lack a size; the others show once, few, many or a class for expanded clones.

J gene,V gene,clone size,D gene,CDR3 protein,CDR3 DNA
TRBJ2-2,TRBV5-1,.,.,CASSLGPGEPGELFF,TGCGCCAGCAGCTTGGGTCCCGGGGAACCCGGGGAGCTGTTTTTT
TRBJ2-6,TRBV4-2,.,.,CASSQAGIFLSGANVLTF,TGTGCCAGCAGCCAAGCAGGTATCTTCCTCTCTGGGGCCAACGTCCTGACTTTC
TRBJ2-7,TRBV6-5,.,TRBD1,CASTPGQDGFYEQYF,TGTGCCAGCACCCCCGGACAGGACGGGTTCTACGAGCAGTACTTC
TRBJ2-1,TRBV12-3/TRBV12-4,.,.,CASIKDRGNEQFF,TGTGCCAGCATCAAAGACAGAGGTAATGAGCAGTTCTTC
TRBJ2-2,TRBV11-3,.,.,CATTHGELFF,TGTGCCACCACTCACGGGGAGCTGTTTTTT
TRBJ2-7,TRBV20-1,.,TRBD1,CSASNYGTDSYEQYF,TGCAGTGCTAGTAACTACGGGACAGACTCCTACGAGCAGTACTTC
TRBJ2-1,TRBV4-1,.,.,CASSQDKLYEQFF,TGCGCCAGCAGCCAAGATAAGCTTTATGAGCAGTTCTTC
TRBJ1-2,TRBV5-1,.,TRBD1,CASSKGQGDYGYTF,TGCGCCAGCAGCAAGGGACAGGGGGACTATGGCTACACCTTC
TRBJ1-2,TRBV6-2/TRBV6-3,.,TRBD1,CASSYLGQANGYTF,TGTGCCAGCAGTTACTTGGGACAGGCTAATGGCTACACCTTC
TRBJ2-1,TRBV29-1,.,.,CSVGRGQRDNEQFF,TGCAGCGTCGGCCGGGGACAAAGAGATAATGAGCAGTTCTTC
TRBJ2-7,TRBV28,once,TRBD1,CASRSGQGYSYEQYF,TGTGCCAGCAGAAGCGGACAGGGATATAGCTACGAGCAGTACTTC
TRBJ1-3,TRBV9,.,.,CASSVVGHRNGNTIYF,TGTGCCAGCAGCGTAGTGGGACACCGAAACGGAAACACCATATATTTT
TRBJ1-2,TRBV5-4,.,.,CASSQNSYGYTF,TGTGCCAGCAGCCAAAACAGCTATGGCTACACCTTC
TRBJ1-1,TRBV5-8,.,.,CASSIRDWTTTEAFF,TGTGCCAGCAGCATCCGGGACTGGACAACAACTGAAGCTTTCTTT
TRBJ1-6,TRBV27,.,.,CASSRYLTTSSYNSPLHF,TGTGCCAGCAGTAGATATCTGACGACAAGCTCGTATAATTCACCCCTCCACTTT
TRBJ1-4,TRBV29-1,.,.,CSVGAGAEKLFF,TGCAGCGTTGGGGCGGGAGCCGAAAAACTGTTTTTT
TRBJ1-1,TRBV5-4,.,TRBD1,CASSSYGQGNTEAFF,TGTGCCAGCAGTTCCTACGGACAGGGGAACACTGAAGCTTTCTTT
TRBJ1-1,TRBV19,.,TRBD1,CASETGGTTEAFF,TGTGCCAGTGAGACAGGGGGGACCACTGAAGCTTTCTTT
TRBJ1-4,TRBV2,.,.,CASSEGVSATNEKLFF,TGTGCCAGCAGTGAAGGCGTTTCCGCAACTAATGAAAAACTGTTTTTT
TRBJ1-1,TRBV12-3/TRBV12-4,.,.,CASRQGNTEAFF,TGTGCCAGCAGGCAGGGGAACACTGAAGCTTTCTTT
TRBJ2-7,TRBV7-2,.,TRBD1,CASSRGTGYEQYF,TGTGCCAGCAGCCGCGGGACAGGGTACGAGCAGTACTTC
TRBJ2-7,TRBV27,.,TRBD1,CASSFLPGTGAYEQYF,TGTGCCAGCAGTTTCTTGCCCGGGACAGGGGCCTACGAGCAGTACTTC
TRBJ2-3,TRBV19,.,.,CASSIGIARDTQYF,TGTGCCAGTAGTATCGGGATAGCAAGAGATACGCAGTATTTT
TRBJ2-2,TRBV4-1,.,TRBD2,CASTRATSGGANTGELFF,TGCGCCAGCACCCGAGCTACTAGCGGGGGAGCGAACACCGGGGAGCTGTTTTTT
TRBJ1-5,TRBV7-2,.,TRBD1,CASSGQGNQPQHF,TGTGCCAGCAGCGGACAGGGCAATCAGCCCCAGCATTTT
TRBJ1-6,TRBV27,.,.,CASSLGGNSPLHF,TGTGCCAGCAGTTTGGGGGGTAATTCACCCCTCCACTTT
TRBJ1-5,TRBV5-1,.,TRBD1,CASSLNTGVDQPQHF,TGCGCCAGCAGCCTAAATACAGGGGTGGATCAGCCCCAGCATTTT
TRBJ1-2,TRBV15,.,TRBD1,CATSRDRGDRGNYGYTF,TGTGCCACCAGCAGAGATCGAGGGGACAGGGGAAACTATGGCTACACCTTC
TRBJ1-4,TRBV4-1,.,TRBD1,CASSSPQGALEKLFF,TGCGCCAGCAGCTCCCCCCAGGGGGCATTAGAAAAACTGTTTTTT
TRBJ2-5,TRBV3-1/TRBV3-2,.,TRBD2,CASSPLAGDETQYF,TGTGCCAGCAGCCCACTAGCGGGGGACGAGACCCAGTACTTC
TRBJ2-5,TRBV7-6,.,TRBD2,CASSLASGDGETQYF,TGTGCCAGCAGCTTAGCCAGCGGGGATGGGGAGACCCAGTACTTC
TRBJ1-5,TRBV7-2,.,.,CASSLVGTGGNQPQHF,TGTGCCAGCAGCTTAGTCGGGACGGGAGGCAATCAGCCCCAGCATTTT
TRBJ1-2,TRBV2,.,.,CASSEGSSLYGYTF,TGTGCCAGCAGTGAAGGTAGCAGCTTGTATGGCTACACCTTC
TRBJ1-2,TRBV18,few,.,CASSPSRNYGYTF,TGTGCCAGCTCACCAAGTCGGAACTATGGCTACACCTTC
TRBJ1-3,TRBV7-9,.,.,CASRLSSGNTIYF,TGTGCCAGCCGACTGAGCTCTGGAAACACCATATATTTT
TRBJ2-5,TRBV5-1,few,TRBD2,CASSMGLGPPFQETQYF,TGCGCCAGCAGCATGGGACTAGGTCCTCCTTTTCAAGAGACCCAGTACTTC
TRBJ1-6,TRBV3-1/TRBV3-2,.,.,CASSAWDILNSPLHF,TGTGCCAGCAGCGCATGGGACATCTTGAATTCACCCCTCCACTTT
TRBJ2-2,TRBV11-3,few,TRBD2,CASSLDGRATGELFF,TGTGCCAGCAGCTTAGATGGGAGGGCTACCGGGGAGCTGTTTTTT
TRBJ1-2,TRBV18,.,.,CASSPPEQKRGYTF,TGTGCCAGCTCACCACCGGAGCAAAAACGGGGCTACACCTTC
TRBJ2-2,TRBV4-3,.,.,CASSVDRNTGELFF,TGCGCCAGCAGCGTCGACAGGAACACCGGGGAGCTGTTTTTT
TRBJ1-2,TRBV5-1,few,.,CASSLGTAGGYGYTF,TGCGCCAGCAGCTTGGGTACAGCCGGGGGCTATGGCTACACCTTC
TRBJ2-7,TRBV6-5,.,.,CASSYSTEGTYEQYF,TGTGCCAGCAGTTACTCGACCGAGGGGACATACGAGCAGTACTTC
TRBJ2-5,TRBV9,.,TRBD2,CASSVVSSGGETQYF,TGTGCCAGCAGCGTAGTTTCCAGCGGGGGAGAGACCCAGTACTTC
TRBJ2-3,TRBV5-4,.,TRBD2,CASSSGTSGGRTDTQYF,TGTGCCAGCAGCTCCGGGACTAGCGGGGGGAGAACAGATACGCAGTATTTT
TRBJ1-3,TRBV10-1,.,.,CASSEGGTWGGNTIYF,TGCGCCAGCAGTGAGGGAGGGACGTGGGGGGGAAACACCATATATTTT
TRBJ1-2,TRBV18,.,TRBD1,CASETTGVKGGYTF,TGTGCCAGCGAAACGACAGGGGTTAAAGGGGGCTACACCTTC